This T cell receptor (beta chain) came from a study of spatial heterogeneity in lung cancer. Indicated time point: sample taken at primary tumor resection. Material for sequencing was whole RNA from tumor, nontumor lung or frozen PBMC, left unsorted. TCRdb used MiXCR to reprocess the 5' RACE reads, holding one entry per CDR3 protein. The data contain over 50,000 distinct CDR3 sequences, around 6% of them singletons. V lost 0 bases, J lost 1 base, and 10 bases lay in between. CDR1 SGHRS and CDR2 YFSETQ come from the germline V gene. There are 15 residues in the CDR3. This receptor was obtained from a female donor with early-stage non-small cell lung cancer. The sequencing here drew on PBMCs, taken at surgery. This sequence joins TRBV5-1 and TRBJ2-5; tentatively, D is TRBD1 or TRBD2 (5 bases each). The DNA of the CDR3 is TGCGCCAGCAGCTTGGCGCCGGGACCCCAAGAGACCCAGTACTTC. Its protein is CASSLAPGPQETQYF.